This T cell receptor (beta chain) was retrieved from a study of blood T cell repertoires in COVID-19. Whole-study context: COVID-19 samples, acute and convalescent, were from the United States, Italy and Spain. Sources were T cells, B-cell-depleted T cells, or PBMCs; the material itself was cDNA or gDNA.

The V end was cut by 2 bases, the J end by 4 bases, with 7 bases between. The CDR3 is made up of 13 amino acids. The germline V gene has CDR1 SNHLY and CDR2 FYNNEI. Original processing methods: Counts of nucleated cells, estimated from reference gene primer amplification, were obtained. Profiling relied on immunoSEQ multiplex PCR, and the TCRdb table lists in-frame clones only, not all of them. V and J calls and clone size come straight from that table; D and trimming were deduced from the DNA. The sample lists about 200,000 clones, roughly 83% occurring once. The chain employs TRBV2 and TRBJ2-3; tentatively, D is TRBD1 (5 bases). This TCR came from a man aged 40-50 years with acute or convalescent COVID-19. Sequencing was carried out using peripheral blood. The CDR3 nucleotides read TGTGCCAGCAGTGAACAGGGCCCAGATACGCAGTATTTT. This gives the protein CASSEQGPDTQYF.